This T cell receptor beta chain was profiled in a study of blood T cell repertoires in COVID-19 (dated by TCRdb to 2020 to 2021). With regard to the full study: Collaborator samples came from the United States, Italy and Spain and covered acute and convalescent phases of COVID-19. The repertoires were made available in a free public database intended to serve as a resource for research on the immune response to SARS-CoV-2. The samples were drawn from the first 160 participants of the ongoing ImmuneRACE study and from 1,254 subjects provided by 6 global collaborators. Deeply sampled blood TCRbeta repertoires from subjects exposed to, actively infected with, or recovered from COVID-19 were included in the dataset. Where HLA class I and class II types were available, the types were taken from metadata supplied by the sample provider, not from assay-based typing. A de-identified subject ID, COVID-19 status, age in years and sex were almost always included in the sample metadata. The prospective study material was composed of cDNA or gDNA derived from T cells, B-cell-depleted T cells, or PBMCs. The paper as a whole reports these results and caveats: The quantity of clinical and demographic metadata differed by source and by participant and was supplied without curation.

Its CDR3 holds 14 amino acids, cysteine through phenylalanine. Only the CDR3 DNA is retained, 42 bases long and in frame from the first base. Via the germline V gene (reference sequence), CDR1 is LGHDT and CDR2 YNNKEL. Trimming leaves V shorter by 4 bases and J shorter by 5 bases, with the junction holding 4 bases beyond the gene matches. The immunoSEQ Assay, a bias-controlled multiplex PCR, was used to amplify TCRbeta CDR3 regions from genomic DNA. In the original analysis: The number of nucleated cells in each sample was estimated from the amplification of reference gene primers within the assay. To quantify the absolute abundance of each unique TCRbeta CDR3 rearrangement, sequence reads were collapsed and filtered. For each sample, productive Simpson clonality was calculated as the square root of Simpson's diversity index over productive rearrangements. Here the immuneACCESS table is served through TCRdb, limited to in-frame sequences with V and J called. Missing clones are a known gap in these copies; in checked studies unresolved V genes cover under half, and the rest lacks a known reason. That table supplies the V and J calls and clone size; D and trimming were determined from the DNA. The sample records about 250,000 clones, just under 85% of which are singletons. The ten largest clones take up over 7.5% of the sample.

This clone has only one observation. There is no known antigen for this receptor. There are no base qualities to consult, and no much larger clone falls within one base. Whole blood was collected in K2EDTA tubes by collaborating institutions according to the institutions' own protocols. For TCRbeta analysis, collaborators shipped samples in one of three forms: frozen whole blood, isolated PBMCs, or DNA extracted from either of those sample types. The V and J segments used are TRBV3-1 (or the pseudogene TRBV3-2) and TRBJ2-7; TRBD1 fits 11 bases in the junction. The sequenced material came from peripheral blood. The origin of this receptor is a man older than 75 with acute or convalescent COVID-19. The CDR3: CASSPGQGGNEQYF. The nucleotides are TGTGCCAGCAGCCCGGGACAGGGGGGTAACGAGCAGTACTTC.